This T cell receptor (beta chain) was observed in a study of blood T cell repertoires in COVID-19. Study summary: Samples of COVID-19 (acute and convalescent) were obtained from the United States, Italy and Spain. Nucleic acid was either cDNA or gDNA, and it came from T cells, B-cell-depleted T cells, or PBMCs.

In the study's own analysis: Scientists estimated how many nucleated cells there were by amplifying reference gene primers. Generated by immunoSEQ multiplex PCR, the TCRdb table keeps only in-frame clones and is missing some. V, J and clone size reflect that table, while D and trimming were determined from the DNA. In the table there are 300,000 to 400,000 clones, approximately 87% of which are singletons. CDR3 length equals 15 residues. V gave up 0 bases and J gave up 5 bases; unmatched junction bases: 4. The germline V gene encodes CDR1 LNHNV and CDR2 YYDKDF (reference sequence). The V gene is TRBV15, the J gene TRBJ2-1; 7 nucleotides line up with TRBD2. The sequencing input was peripheral blood. The receptor's source is a woman aged 45-65 years with active or convalescent COVID-19. Here the CDR3 reads CATSRDGGVNNEQFF. CDR3 bases: TGTGCCACCAGCAGAGATGGGGGGGTGAACAATGAGCAGTTCTTC.